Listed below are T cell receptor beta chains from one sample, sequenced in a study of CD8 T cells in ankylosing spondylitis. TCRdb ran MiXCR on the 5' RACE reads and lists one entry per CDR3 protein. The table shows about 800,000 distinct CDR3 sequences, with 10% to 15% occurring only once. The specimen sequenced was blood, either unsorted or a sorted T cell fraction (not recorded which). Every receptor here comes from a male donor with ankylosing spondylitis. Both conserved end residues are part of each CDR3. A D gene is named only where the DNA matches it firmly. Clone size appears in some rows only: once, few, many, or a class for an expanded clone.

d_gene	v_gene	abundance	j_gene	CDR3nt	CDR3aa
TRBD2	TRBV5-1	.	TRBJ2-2	TGCGCCAGCAGCCAAGGGACTAGCGGGAAGAACACCGGGGAGCTGTTTTTT	CASSQGTSGKNTGELFF
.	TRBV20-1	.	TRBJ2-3	TGCAGTCCAAGACACCTAGGCACAGATACGCAGTATTTT	CSPRHLGTDTQYF
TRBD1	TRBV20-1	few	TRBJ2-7	TGCAGTGCTAGAGACCCGGGACAGGGAGGGTACGAGCAGTACTTC	CSARDPGQGGYEQYF
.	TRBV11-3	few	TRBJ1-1	TGTGCCAGCGGGTTAGGGGCTGGGACTGAAGCTTTCTTT	CASGLGAGTEAFF
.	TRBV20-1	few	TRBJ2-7	TGCAGTGCTAGTTCTGGGGGGCCCTACGAGCAGTACTTC	CSASSGGPYEQYF
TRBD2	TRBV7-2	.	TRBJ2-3	TGTGCCAGCAGTCGTACCTTGCTGACAGGGACTAGCGGGGCCTCTAGCACAGATACGCAGTATTTT	CASSRTLLTGTSGASSTDTQYF
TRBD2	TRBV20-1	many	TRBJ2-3	TGCAGTGCTAACCTAGCGGGAGCTGATACGCAGTATTTT	CSANLAGADTQYF
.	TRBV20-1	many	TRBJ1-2	TGCAGTGCTCCGAAAGAAGCTAACTATGGCTACACCTTC	CSAPKEANYGYTF
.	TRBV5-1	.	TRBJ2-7	TGCGCCAGCAGCTCACAGGGTTATACCTACGAGCAGTACTTC	CASSSQGYTYEQYF
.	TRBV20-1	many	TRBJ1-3	TGCAGTGCCTCGCCACCCGGGGCGGTCATATATTTT	CSASPPGAVIYF
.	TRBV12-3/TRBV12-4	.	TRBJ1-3	TGTGCCAGCAGTTTGGGCCGGGGCTTCGGTGTTGGAAACACCATATATTTT	CASSLGRGFGVGNTIYF
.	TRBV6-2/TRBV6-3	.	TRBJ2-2	TGTGCCAGCAGTTACATAACTAGGATCGGGGAGCTGTTTTTT	CASSYITRIGELFF
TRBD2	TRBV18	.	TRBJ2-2	TGTGCCAGCTCACCACGGCCTTCGGGACTACCTACCGGGGAGCTGTTTTTT	CASSPRPSGLPTGELFF
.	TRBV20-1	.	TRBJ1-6	TGCAGTGCTAGAGCCAGGGAACGGGGTAATTCACCCCTCCACTTT	CSARARERGNSPLHF
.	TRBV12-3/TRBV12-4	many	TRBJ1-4	TGTGCCAGCAGTTTAACGGGGAATAATGAAAAACTGTTTTTT	CASSLTGNNEKLFF
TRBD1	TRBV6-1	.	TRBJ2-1	TGTGCCAGCAGACAATTGTGGACAGGCTACAATGAGCAGTTCTTC	CASRQLWTGYNEQFF
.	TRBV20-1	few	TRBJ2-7	TGCAGTGCTCGTGACATCTCCTACGAGCAGTACTTC	CSARDISYEQYF
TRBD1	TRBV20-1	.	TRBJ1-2	TGCAGTGCTTCCACCGGGGGACAGATTAACTATGGCTACACCTTC	CSASTGGQINYGYTF
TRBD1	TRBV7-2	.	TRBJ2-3	TGTGCCAGCAGCTTACCCACAGGGACAGGGGGAAGGGATACGCAGTATTTT	CASSLPTGTGGRDTQYF
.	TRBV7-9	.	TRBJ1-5	TGTGCCAGCACCCCCGGGGTGGGCAATCAGCCCCAGCATTTT	CASTPGVGNQPQHF
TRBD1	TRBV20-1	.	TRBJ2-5	TGCAGTGCTACCTCCCCCCGAGGGGGCGGGGAGACCCAGTACTTC	CSATSPRGGGETQYF
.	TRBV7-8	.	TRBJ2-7	TGTGCCAGCAGCTTTGCCCGACAGCTCGGCGGTGGGCAGTACTTC	CASSFARQLGGGQYF
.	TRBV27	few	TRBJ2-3	TGTGCCAGCAGTTTATTCCTTCCTTCAGGGGGGGGAAGCACAGATACGCAGTATTTT	CASSLFLPSGGGSTDTQYF
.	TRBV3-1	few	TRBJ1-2	TGTGCCAGCAGCCAAGATTTTCGGGGTAATAACTATGGCTACACCTTC	CASSQDFRGNNYGYTF
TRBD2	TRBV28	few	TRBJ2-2	TGTGCCAGCAGGCTGACTAGCGGGGGATTTACCGGGGAGCTGTTTTTT	CASRLTSGGFTGELFF
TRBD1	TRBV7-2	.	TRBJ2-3	TGTGCCAGCAGCTCCCTCGGACAGGCGACAGATACGCAGTATTTT	CASSSLGQATDTQYF
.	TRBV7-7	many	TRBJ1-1	TGTGCTAGCAGCTTAGACAGGACCACTGAAGCTTTCTTT	CASSLDRTTEAFF
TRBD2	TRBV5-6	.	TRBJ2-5	TGTGCCAGCAGCACTTCGCCGGGACTAGCAGAAGAGACCCAGTACTTC	CASSTSPGLAEETQYF
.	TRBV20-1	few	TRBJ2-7	TGCAGTGCGAGGGCGGGACCCCTCTACGAGCAGTACTTC	CSARAGPLYEQYF
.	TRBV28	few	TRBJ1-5	TGTGCCAGCCGGGGAGATTATCAGCCCCAGCATTTT	CASRGDYQPQHF
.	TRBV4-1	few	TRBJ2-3	TGCGCCAGCAGCCAGGGCCCTCCTAGGCGTAGCACAGATACGCAGTATTTT	CASSQGPPRRSTDTQYF
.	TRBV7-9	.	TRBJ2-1	TGTGCCAGCAGCCCCTGGGGGGCAACTAGTAACAATGAGCAGTTCTTC	CASSPWGATSNNEQFF
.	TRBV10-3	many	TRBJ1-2	TGTGCCATCAGTGACCGGGATGGCTACACCTTC	CAISDRDGYTF
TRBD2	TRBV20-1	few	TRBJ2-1	TGCAGTGCTAGCCTAACCTCCACTAGCGGGGATAGGAATGAGCAGTTCTTC	CSASLTSTSGDRNEQFF
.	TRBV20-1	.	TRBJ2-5	TGCAGTGCTCGACAGGCCGCCGTGGGGAAAGAGACCCAGTACTTC	CSARQAAVGKETQYF
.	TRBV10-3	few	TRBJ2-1	TGTGCCATCAGCCAGTCCCAGGTGTCCTACAATGAGCAGTTCTTC	CAISQSQVSYNEQFF
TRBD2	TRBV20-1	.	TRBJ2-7	TGCAGTGCTTTTAGCGGGAGGGCCCTCTACGAGCAGTACTTC	CSAFSGRALYEQYF
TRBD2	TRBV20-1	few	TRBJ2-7	TGCAGCCCTGCCATGGTAGCGGGAGCCGAGCAGTACTTC	CSPAMVAGAEQYF
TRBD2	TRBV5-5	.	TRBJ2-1	TGTGCCAGCAGCTTTAGTAGCGGGGGGGTAGATGAGCAGTTCTTC	CASSFSSGGVDEQFF
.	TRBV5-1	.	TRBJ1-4	TGCGCCAGCAGCGGGGACGGAATTAATGAAAAACTGTTTTTT	CASSGDGINEKLFF
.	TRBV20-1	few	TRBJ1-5	TGCAGTGCTAGAGGGGGGGCCTTTCAGCCCCAGCATTTT	CSARGGAFQPQHF
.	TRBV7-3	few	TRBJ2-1	TGTGCCAGCAGCTCCGCGGGGGCGTACAATGAGCAGTTCTTC	CASSSAGAYNEQFF
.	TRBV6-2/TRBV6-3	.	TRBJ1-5	TGTGCCAGCAGTTACCCGGCAGGGAAGCAGCCCCAGCATTTT	CASSYPAGKQPQHF
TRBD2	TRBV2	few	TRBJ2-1	TGTGCCAGCAGTGAAGCGTGGGACTACAACAATGAGCAGTTCTTC	CASSEAWDYNNEQFF
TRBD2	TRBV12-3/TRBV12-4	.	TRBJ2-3	TGTGCCAGCAGTTTATTAGCGGGAGGAATAATAAGCACAGATACGCAGTATTTT	CASSLLAGGIISTDTQYF
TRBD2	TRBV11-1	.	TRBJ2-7	TGTGCCAGCAGCTTAGCGCCGTTGGGGACTAGCGGGACCTACGAGCAGTACTTC	CASSLAPLGTSGTYEQYF
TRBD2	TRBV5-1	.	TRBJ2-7	TGCGCCAGCAGCCCGACTAGCGGGAAATCCTACGAGCAGTACTTC	CASSPTSGKSYEQYF
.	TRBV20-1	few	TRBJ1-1	TGCAGTGCTAGAGGACAGGCCGCTGAAGCTTTCTTT	CSARGQAAEAFF
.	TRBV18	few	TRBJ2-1	TGTGCCAGCTCACCAAGAGGATATCGACTCAAAGTGGGGATTCCGTTCTTC	CASSPRGYRLKVGIPFF
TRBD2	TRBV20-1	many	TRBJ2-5	TGCAGTGCCCAGACTAGCGGGGTGGAGACCCAGTACTTC	CSAQTSGVETQYF
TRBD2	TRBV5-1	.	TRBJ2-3	TGCGCCAGCAGCTACACCGGGACTACCTCAGATACGCAGTATTTT	CASSYTGTTSDTQYF
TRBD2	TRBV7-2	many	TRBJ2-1	TGTGCCAGCAGCCGTTTAGCGGGGGGGCCTGGTGAGCAGTTCTTC	CASSRLAGGPGEQFF